This TCR beta chain was recorded in a study of cytomegalovirus exposure and HLA in healthy donors. The overall study: The same platform as the roughly 630 first-cohort repertoires was used for the 110 or so validation repertoires, a later analysis reported. General study results and limits: Reports described diagnosis of cytomegalovirus status by the classifier as highly specific and sensitive. Cytomegalovirus-associated status was assigned to 150 or so TCR beta chains. The tendency of first-cohort TCR clusters to co-occur in the roughly 130 validation repertoires emerged from a later analysis.

Germline V gene data show CDR1 as MGHDK and CDR2 as SYGVNS. J lost 6 bases, V lost 6 bases, and 7 bases had no gene match. CDR3 size: 13 residues. This clone was seen a few times. Its target is not known. Assay: immunoSEQ multiplex PCR; the TCRdb copy retains only in-frame clones and omits some. Found here are about 150,000 clones, 80% to 90% of them singletons; the top ten hold about 4.9%. The chain links TRBV25-1 to TRBJ2-7; the match to TRBD1 covers 8 bases. The TCR originated in a young man in good health and CMV-seropositive. Sequenced sample: PBMCs. The CDR3 bases are TGTGCCAGCAGCAGTCCAGGGGGCGGCGAGCAGTACTTC. It codes for CASSSPGGGEQYF.